Sequencing of this T cell receptor (beta chain) was carried out in a study of tumor-infiltrating lymphocytes in oesophageal squamous cell carcinoma. MiXCR, run by TCRdb on the PCR reads, gives a single entry per CDR3 protein. The table shows about 23,000 distinct CDR3 sequences, with around 38% occurring only once. This clonotype was counted a few times. This receptor was obtained from a male donor with esophageal squamous cell carcinoma. The source material was esophageal tumor tissue.

The CDR3: CASSNGQPTGELFF. CDR3 in DNA: TGCGCCAGCAGCAATGGACAGCCCACCGGGGAGCTGTTTTTT. The chain joins TRBV5-1 to TRBJ2-2, with a possible D match to TRBD1 (6 bases). CDR3 length: 14 amino acids. From germline, CDR1 is SGHRS and CDR2 YFSETQ. Trimming took 4 bases from V and 4 from J, leaving 11 bases between them.